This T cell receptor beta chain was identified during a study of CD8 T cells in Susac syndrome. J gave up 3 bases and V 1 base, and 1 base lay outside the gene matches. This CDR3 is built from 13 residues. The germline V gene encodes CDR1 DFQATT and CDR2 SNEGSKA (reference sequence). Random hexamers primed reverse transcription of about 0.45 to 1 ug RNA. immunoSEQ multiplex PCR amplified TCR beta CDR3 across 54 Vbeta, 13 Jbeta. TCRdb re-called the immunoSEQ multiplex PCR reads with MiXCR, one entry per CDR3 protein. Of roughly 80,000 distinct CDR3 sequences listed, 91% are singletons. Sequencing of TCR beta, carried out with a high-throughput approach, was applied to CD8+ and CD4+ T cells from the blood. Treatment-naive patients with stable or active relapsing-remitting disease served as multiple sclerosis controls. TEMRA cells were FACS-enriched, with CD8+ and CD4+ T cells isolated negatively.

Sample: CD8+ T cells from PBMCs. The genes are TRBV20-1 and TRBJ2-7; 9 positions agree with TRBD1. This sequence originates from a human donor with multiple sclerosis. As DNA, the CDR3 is TGCAGTGCTAGAGGGACAGGGGACTACGAGCAGTACTTC. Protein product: CSARGTGDYEQYF.